This TCR beta chain was captured by sequencing in a study of blood T cell repertoires in COVID-19. Study details: Acute and convalescent COVID-19 samples came from the United States, Italy and Spain.

As handled by the study authors: Reference gene primer amplification gave estimated nucleated cell counts. Here immunoSEQ multiplex PCR was the method, and the copy in TCRdb shows in-frame clones only, minus some. Clone size and the V and J calls come from that table; the DNA yielded D and trimming. The table records roughly 250,000 clones, about 85% of them present only once. The sequence came from a man aged 55 to 70 who had recovered from COVID-19. Input material: peripheral blood.

CDR3 bases: TGTGCCAGCTCACCCCGGCAGGGGGAACTTGAGCAGTTCTTC. As protein: CASSPRQGELEQFF. This chain joins TRBV18 and TRBJ2-1; 7 nucleotides match TRBD1. Per the germline V gene, CDR1 is KGHSH and CDR2 is LQKENI. This CDR3 is built from 14 residues. V was pared by 3 bases and J by 9 bases, with 8 bases of the junction left unmatched.